This section outlines one TCR beta chain sequence together with its context. J lost 8 bases, V lost 5 bases, and 4 bases had no gene match. This CDR3 region has 13 residues. Per germline, CDR1 LGHNA and CDR2 YNFKEQ. This record belongs to a study of T cell changes during pregnancy in multiple sclerosis. Measured with immunoSEQ multiplex PCR; TCRdb has only the in-frame clones, and not every one. The sample lists approximately 66,000 clones; 85% to 95% were seen once. Sequencing used peripheral blood, obtained in the third trimester of pregnancy. This TCR was sampled from a female donor in good health, enrolled as a control in a pregnancy study. This rearrangement joins TRBV4-2 to TRBJ2-1, with 9 bases that match TRBD1. CDR3 nucleotide sequence: TGTGCCAGCAGCTCGCGGACAGGGGATGAGCAGTTCTTC. Translation: CASSSRTGDEQFF.